Shown below are 26 T cell receptor beta chains from a single sample sequenced in a study of somatic mutations in cytotoxic T cells in rheumatoid arthritis. Libraries were prepared by immunoSEQ multiplex PCR; TCRdb keeps only in-frame clonotypes and omits some of them. Here the sample spans some 11,000 clones, around 80% being singletons. The source material was CD8+ T cells sorted from blood. These receptors were obtained from a woman in her fifties or sixties with rheumatoid arthritis.

V is TRBV5-4 and J is TRBJ2-1; 11 bases agree with TRBD2. J lost 6 bases, V lost 5 bases, and 7 bases had no gene match. CDR1 is SGHNT and CDR2 is YYREEE in the germline V gene (reference sequence). The CDR3 covers 15 residues. The CDR3 DNA reads as TGTGCCAGCAGAATAGCGGGAGGGCCTGGCAATGAGCAGTTCTTC. This sequence encodes CASRIAGGPGNEQFF.

The chain combines TRBV4-2 with TRBJ2-7; D call uncertain. In germline, CDR1 is LGHNA, CDR2 YNFKEQ. V gave up 0 bases and J gave up 0 bases, with 9 bases separating them. The CDR3 contains 15 residues. The CDR3 region is CASSQEARSSYEQYF. CDR3 nucleotide sequence: TGTGCCAGCAGCCAAGAGGCGAGGAGCTCCTACGAGCAGTACTTC.

CDR3 DNA: TGTGCCAGCAGCTTAAAGGGACAGGAGGCGACTACCCGGCGGCACACCGGGGAGCTGTTTTTT. Translated, it gives CASSLKGQEATTRRHTGELFF. The genes are TRBV7-3 and TRBJ2-2; 8 bases agree with TRBD1. Germline V gene sequence: CDR1 SGHTA, CDR2 FQGTGA. The CDR3 is 21 residues long. V lost 1 base to trimming and J lost 3 bases; unmatched junction nucleotides: 19.

V gene TRBV9 combines with J gene TRBJ2-5, with D perhaps TRBD2 (5 bases). The CDR3 is 13 residues long. The V gene's germline CDR1 is SGDLS and CDR2 YYNGEE. V shed 3 bases and J shed 5 bases, with 11 bases lying between them. The CDR3 protein is CASSAPREETQYF. The CDR3 DNA follows: TGTGCCAGCAGCGCCCCGAGGGAGGAGACCCAGTACTTC.

The chain is built from TRBV6-5 and TRBJ2-7, with no clear D. V was clipped by 5 bases and J by 5 bases, with 16 bases between them. The CDR3 is 14 residues long. Per germline, CDR1 MNHEY and CDR2 SVGAGI. CDR3 in amino acids: CASSPSHFSDEQYF. The DNA for the CDR3 is TGTGCCAGCAGTCCGTCCCATTTCTCGGACGAGCAGTACTTC.

The rearrangement links TRBV19 to TRBJ1-2, with D perhaps matching TRBD1 (6 bases). Germline V gene data show CDR1 as LNHDA and CDR2 as SQIVND (reference sequence). The V end was cut by 4 bases, the J end by 1 base, with 13 bases between. The CDR3 covers 15 residues. CDR3 protein: CASSTGTGYNYGYTF. CDR3 nucleotide sequence: TGTGCCAGTAGTACCGGAACAGGGTATAACTATGGCTACACCTTC.

This sequence joins TRBV10-3 and TRBJ1-4, with 12 bases identical to TRBD1. V was pared by 3 bases and J by 7 bases, with 6 bases of the junction left unmatched. In germline, CDR1 is ENHRY, CDR2 SYGVKD. The CDR3 spans 16 residues. This CDR3 reads CAISDPGTGGGEKLFF. Written as DNA, the CDR3 is TGTGCCATCAGTGACCCCGGGACAGGGGGCGGTGAAAAACTGTTTTTT.

The V and J genes are TRBV4-2 and TRBJ2-2; 12 nucleotides agree with TRBD2. The CDR3 runs to 16 residues. Unmatched junction bases numbered 10, after V lost 5 bases and J lost 9 bases. CDR1 is LGHNA and CDR2 is YNFKEQ in the germline V gene. The CDR3 region has the DNA TGTGCCAGCAGCAACCGACTAGCGGGGGAATTTTGGGAGCTGTTTTTT. Its protein is CASSNRLAGEFWELFF.

This chain links TRBV4-1 with TRBJ2-7, with 7 bases matching TRBD2. CDR1 is MGHRA and CDR2 is YSYEKL in the germline V gene. The J segment lost 3 bases and the V segment lost 0 bases, leaving 5 bases of the junction unmatched. This CDR3 region has 15 residues. The CDR3 DNA reads as TGCGCCAGCAGCCAAGAAGGGACTATATACTACGAGCAGTACTTC. This encodes CASSQEGTIYYEQYF.

The genes are TRBV11-2 and TRBJ2-3, with TRBD2 identical over 9 bases. The V segment lost 3 bases and the J segment 0 bases; nucleotides outside the gene matches: 1. There are 15 residues in the CDR3. Germline V gene data show CDR1 as SGHAT and CDR2 as FQNNGV. The DNA of the CDR3 is TGTGCCAGCAGCTTTAGCGGGAGCAGCACAGATACGCAGTATTTT. This translates into CASSFSGSSTDTQYF.

The J gene is TRBJ2-1, the V gene TRBV5-1, with 15 bases fitting TRBD2. After removal of 3 bases from V and 0 bases from J, the junction contained 7 bases not matched to a gene. Germline lookup yields CDR1 SGHRS and CDR2 YFSETQ. CDR3 length equals 19 residues. The CDR3 protein is CASSWGLAGGGSSYNEQFF. The CDR3 DNA sequence: TGCGCCAGCAGCTGGGGACTAGCGGGAGGAGGTTCCTCCTACAATGAGCAGTTCTTC.

This chain links TRBV4-3 with TRBJ2-1, with 8 bases lining up with TRBD2. The V gene end was trimmed by 2 bases and the J gene end by 1 base; junction bases not matched to a gene: 4. There are 16 residues in the CDR3. Germline values: CDR1 LGHNA, CDR2 YSLEER. The CDR3 nucleotides read TGCGCCAGCAGCCAACAGCGGGAGAGGTCCTACAATGAGCAGTTCTTC. Amino acid sequence: CASSQQRERSYNEQFF.

The V call is TRBV11-2, the J call TRBJ2-7, with TRBD2 matching over 9 bases. With 4 bases clipped from V and 2 bases from J, the junction kept 9 bases outside the gene matches. Germline CDR1 and CDR2: SGHAT and FQNNGV. The CDR3 spans 16 residues. DNA for the CDR3: TGTGCCAGCAGCTCCCCTAGCGGGATAACCCCCTACGAGCAGTACTTC. Encoded protein: CASSSPSGITPYEQYF.

This clone was counted once. This CDR3 reads CASSGDSSYEQYF. CDR3 DNA sequence: TGTGCCAGCTCGGGGGACAGCTCCTACGAGCAGTACTTC. The chain links TRBV18 to TRBJ2-7; TRBD1 matches at 7 bases. CDR3 length: 13 residues. The germline V gene encodes CDR1 KGHSH and CDR2 LQKENI. V lost 6 bases and J lost 0; bases outside the gene matches: 2.

In DNA form, the CDR3 reads TGCGCCAGCAGCCAAGATTCTGGGGGGACTATTAACACCGGGGAGCTGTTTTTT. As protein: CASSQDSGGTINTGELFF. The chain recombines TRBV4-1 with TRBJ2-2; TRBD2 aligns across 7 bases. Germline V CDR1 and CDR2: MGHRA, YSYEKL. The CDR3 loop spans 18 amino acids. Germline trimming cut 0 bases from V and 2 bases from J; bases unmatched to any gene: 9.

The V and J genes are TRBV11-2 and TRBJ2-7; 8 nucleotides match TRBD2. CDR3 length: 16 residues. The germline V gene encodes CDR1 SGHAT and CDR2 FQNNGV. The J segment lost 7 bases and the V segment lost 5 bases, leaving 16 bases of the junction unmatched. The CDR3 here is CASSTRPLSGGLEQYF. CDR3 in DNA: TGTGCCAGCAGCACCCGACCCCTTTCGGGAGGGTTAGAGCAGTACTTC. Looking up the rest from reference TRBV11-2 and TRBJ2-7 gives the full variable domain: EAGVAQSPRYKIIEKRQSVAFWCNPISGHATLYWYQQILGQGPKLLIQFQNNGVVDDSQLPKDRFSAERLKGVDSTLKIQPAKLEDSAVYLCASSTRPLSGGLEQYFGPGTRLTVT.

There are a few counts of this clone. The chain recombines TRBV2 with TRBJ2-7; no definite D call. The germline V gene encodes CDR1 SNHLY and CDR2 FYNNEI. The CDR3 extends over 11 amino acids. Trimming took 8 bases from V and 0 from J, leaving 5 bases between them. The CDR3 sequence is CASGSSYEQYF. Written as DNA, the CDR3 is TGTGCCAGCGGCAGCTCCTACGAGCAGTACTTC.

This chain links TRBV16 with TRBJ2-7, with 8 bases matching TRBD2. Losses at the gene ends were 0 bases for V and 2 bases for J; bases not matched to a gene: 3. Germline-derived CDR1 and CDR2 are KGHSY and FQNENV. The CDR3 is 15 amino acids. The CDR3 here is CASSQSIGGAYEQYF. The CDR3 DNA reads TGTGCCAGCAGCCAATCTATCGGGGGGGCCTACGAGCAGTACTTC.

CDR3 in amino acids: CASSQARGATYEQYF. The DNA for the CDR3 is TGCGCCAGCAGCCAAGCCAGGGGGGCCACCTACGAGCAGTACTTC. V gene TRBV4-3 combines with J gene TRBJ2-7; D possibly corresponds to TRBD1 (7 bases). In germline, CDR1 is LGHNA, CDR2 YSLEER. CDR3 length: 15 residues. The ends were cut back, 1 base at V and 2 bases at J, with 12 bases in the middle.

This clone was observed a handful of times. The J gene is TRBJ1-3, the V gene TRBV27; 7 positions agree with TRBD1. After removal of 6 bases from V and 0 bases from J, the junction contained 5 bases not matched to a gene. Looked up from germline, CDR1 is MNHEY and CDR2 is SMNVEV (reference sequence). This CDR3 comprises 15 residues. The CDR3 nucleotides are TGTGCCAGCAGCCGGACAGGTTCCTCTGGAAACACCATATATTTT. It is translated as CASSRTGSSGNTIYF.

This rearrangement joins TRBV5-1 to TRBJ2-1; 11 bases map to TRBD2. This CDR3 has 16 amino acids. The V gene's germline CDR1 is SGHRS and CDR2 YFSETQ. The J segment lost 9 bases and the V segment lost 2 bases, leaving 10 bases of the junction unmatched. The CDR3 reads CASSLQLAGEGLEQFF. CDR3 DNA: TGCGCCAGCAGCTTACAACTAGCGGGAGAAGGACTTGAGCAGTTCTTC.

This chain connects TRBV2 to TRBJ2-7; 8 bases are shared with TRBD2. This CDR3 has 15 residues. Germline V CDR1 and CDR2: SNHLY, FYNNEI. V lost 4 bases, J lost 2 bases, and 7 bases stayed unmatched. CDR3 nucleotide sequence: TGTGCCAGCAGTGTTCAGCGGGAGAGGCCCTACGAGCAGTACTTC. This encodes CASSVQRERPYEQYF.

The gene calls are TRBV19 and TRBJ1-5; D perhaps matches TRBD1 (5 bases). Germline CDR1 LNHDA, CDR2 SQIVND (reference sequence). V was clipped by 3 bases and J by 4 bases, with 7 bases between them. The CDR3 is 13 amino acids. The CDR3, as DNA: TGTGCCAGTAGTATGGCAGGGAATCAGCCCCAGCATTTT. It translates to CASSMAGNQPQHF.

V usage is TRBV9 and J usage is TRBJ2-1, with TRBD1 as a possible D gene (5 bases). This CDR3 is built from 15 residues. Germline V gene data show CDR1 as SGDLS and CDR2 as YYNGEE. V dropped 3 bases and J dropped 9 bases, with 19 bases sitting between them. CDR3 amino acids: CASSAQGATVGEQFF. The CDR3 nucleotides are TGTGCCAGCAGCGCTCAGGGCGCGACAGTAGGTGAGCAGTTCTTC.

This clone was recorded once. This chain uses TRBV13 with TRBJ2-7; TRBD2 agrees at 7 bases. Germline V lookup: CDR1 PRHDT, CDR2 FYEKMQ (reference sequence). With V trimmed by 2 bases and J by 4 bases, 8 bases remained unmatched. The CDR3 consists of 15 residues. This chain's CDR3 is CASSLPASGVYEQYF. CDR3 bases: TGTGCCAGCAGCTTACCTGCTAGCGGAGTATACGAGCAGTACTTC.

This chain connects TRBV11-2 to TRBJ2-7; maybe TRBD2 (5 bases). The germline V gene has CDR1 SGHAT and CDR2 FQNNGV. The V end lost 7 bases, the J end lost 2 bases, and 15 bases lay between the germline ends. CDR3 length: 14 residues. CDR3: CASTETGVPYEQYF. CDR3 bases: TGTGCCAGCACCGAAACCGGGGTACCCTACGAGCAGTACTTC.